This entry concerns a single T cell receptor (beta chain). Amplified TCR beta CDR3 regions came from RNA transcripts. A set of HTBI primers served as the primers for a first-round RT-PCR of the TCR CDR3. TCRdb passed the multiplex PCR reads through MiXCR, listing each CDR3 protein once. The table has 480,000 or so distinct CDR3 sequences, 40% to 50% seen once; the top ten hold about two fifths. Trimming took 4 bases from V and 5 from J, leaving 13 bases between them. CDR1 and CDR2 (germline): KGHDR, SFDVKD. This CDR3 spans 14 amino acids. This record comes from a study of T cells in Graves' hyperthyroidism and ophthalmopathy.

Sequencing input: peripheral blood or thyroid tissue (not recorded which). The rearrangement uses TRBV24-1 and TRBJ1-2; TRBD1 is a possible D gene (6 bases). This clonotype was obtained from an adult woman with Graves' disease, either hyperthyroidism or ophthalmopathy (not recorded which). The CDR3 protein is CATSDTGTRYGYTF. The DNA of the CDR3 is TGTGCCACCAGTGACACCGGGACAAGATATGGCTACACCTTC.